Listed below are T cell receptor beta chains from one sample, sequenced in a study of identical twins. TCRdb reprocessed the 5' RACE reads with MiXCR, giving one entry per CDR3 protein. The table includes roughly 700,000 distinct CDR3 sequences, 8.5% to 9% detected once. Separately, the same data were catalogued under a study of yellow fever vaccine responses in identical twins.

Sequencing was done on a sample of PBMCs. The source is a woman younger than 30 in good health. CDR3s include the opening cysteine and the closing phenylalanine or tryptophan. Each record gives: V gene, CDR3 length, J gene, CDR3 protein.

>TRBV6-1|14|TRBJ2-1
CASSPEAAYNEQFF
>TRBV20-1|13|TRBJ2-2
CSASLGWNGELFF
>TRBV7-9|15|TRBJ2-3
CASSHASGSTDTQYF
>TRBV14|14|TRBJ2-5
CASSAEPFQETQYF
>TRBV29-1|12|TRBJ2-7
CSARLAGNEQYF
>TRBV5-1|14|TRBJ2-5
CASSFGSPRETQYF
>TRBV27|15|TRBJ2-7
CASSLIPGQVYEQYF
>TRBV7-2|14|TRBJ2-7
CASSLALTSYEQYF
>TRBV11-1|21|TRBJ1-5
CASSLRPGQGAIPNSNQPQHF
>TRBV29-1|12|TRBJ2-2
CSALSGTGELFF
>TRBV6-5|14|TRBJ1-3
CASSTDRIGNTIYF
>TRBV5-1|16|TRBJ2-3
CASSLALAGGPNTQYF
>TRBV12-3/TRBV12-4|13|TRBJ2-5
CASSRRGGETQYF
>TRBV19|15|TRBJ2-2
CASKPGQHTTGELFF
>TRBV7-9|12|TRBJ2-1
CASSFELHEQFF
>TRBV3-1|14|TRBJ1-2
CASSQEDRGYGYTF
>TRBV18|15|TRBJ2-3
CASSPPAGLGDTQYF
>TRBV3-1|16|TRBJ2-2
CASSPLAGKDTGELFF
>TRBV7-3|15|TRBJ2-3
CASSRDGGVADTQYF
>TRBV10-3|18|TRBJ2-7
CAISESGFMVAGEYEQYF
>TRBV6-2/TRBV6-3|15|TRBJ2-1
CASRNTGGGLNEQFF
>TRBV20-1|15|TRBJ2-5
CSAPHQRGIVQTQYF
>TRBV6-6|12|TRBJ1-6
CASSYSGSPLHF
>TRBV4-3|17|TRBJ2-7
CASSHYTGGAESYEQYF
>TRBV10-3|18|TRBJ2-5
CAISEWRLGTGHRETQYF
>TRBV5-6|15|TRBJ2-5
CASSLARNLQETQYF
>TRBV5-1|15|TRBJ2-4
CASSPDGTAKNIQYF
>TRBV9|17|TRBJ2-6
CASSVDWGYPGANVLTF
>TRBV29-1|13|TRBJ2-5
CSVVTPWGQTQYF